This entry is about one TCR beta chain. This entry is derived from a study of blood T cell repertoires in COVID-19. Across the whole study: Whether acute or convalescent, the COVID-19 samples came from the United States, Italy and Spain. PBMCs, B-cell-depleted T cells, or T cells provided the cDNA or gDNA that made up the material.

The CDR3 runs to 16 residues. The germline gives CDR1 SGHTA, CDR2 FQGNSA. V shed 5 bases, J shed 7 bases, and the junction held 11 bases outside the gene matches. Under the authors' procedure: Counts of nucleated cells, estimated from reference gene primer amplification, were obtained. Libraries were prepared by immunoSEQ multiplex PCR; TCRdb keeps only in-frame clonotypes and omits some of them. D and trimming were read from the DNA, whereas the V and J calls and clone size are those reported in that table. The repertoire holds approximately 150,000 clones, with about 81% as singletons. The receptor comes from a human donor in a cohort sampled during active COVID-19. The rearrangement joins TRBV7-2 to TRBJ2-2, with 9 bases lining up with TRBD1. The sequenced sample was peripheral blood. The CDR3 protein is CASSPTRTGEVGELFF. DNA of the CDR3: TGTGCCAGCAGCCCCACGCGGACAGGGGAAGTCGGGGAGCTGTTTTTT.